Listed here are 8 T cell receptor beta chains from one sample, sequenced in a study of cytomegalovirus exposure and HLA in healthy donors. Researchers ran the PCR with 60 Vbeta and 13 Jbeta primers. Some clones are missing from TCRdb's copy, which holds only in-frame ones; the method was immunoSEQ multiplex PCR. Of a few hundred thousand clones in the sample, nearly 80% were seen once. The sequencing sample was made of PBMCs. The source is a man between 18 and 35 years old in good health and CMV-seronegative.

The V gene is TRBV6-5, the J gene TRBJ1-4; TRBD1 agrees at 10 bases. The V gene end was trimmed by 6 bases and the J gene end by 5 bases; junction bases not matched to a gene: 6. Per germline, CDR1 MNHEY and CDR2 SVGAGI. CDR3 length equals 15 residues. In DNA form, the CDR3 reads TGTGCCAGCAGGGATGGGGGACAGGGGAATGAAAAACTGTTTTTT. This translates into CASRDGGQGNEKLFF.

The rearrangement joins TRBV18 to TRBJ1-1; 9 bases are a match to TRBD1. CDR3 length: 14 amino acids. Per the germline V gene, CDR1 is KGHSH and CDR2 is LQKENI. Trimming took 5 bases from V and 3 from J; bases not matched to a gene: 4. The CDR3 region has the DNA TGTGCCAGCTCATTGGGACAGGGATACACTGAAGCTTTCTTT. This encodes CASSLGQGYTEAFF.

The rearrangement joins TRBV7-9 to TRBJ2-3, with unresolved D. Germline V lookup: CDR1 SEHNR, CDR2 FQNEAQ (reference sequence). Trimming took 1 base from V and 2 from J, leaving 7 bases between them. This CDR3 is built from 14 residues. CDR3 residues: CASSLDLNTDTQYF. The CDR3 DNA follows: TGTGCCAGCAGCTTAGATTTAAACACAGATACGCAGTATTTT.

The gene calls are TRBV5-1 and TRBJ2-5; TRBD2 aligns across 11 bases. CDR1 is SGHRS, CDR2 YFSETQ, per germline. Losses at the gene ends were 6 bases for V and 5 bases for J; bases not matched to a gene: 12. The CDR3 runs to 16 residues. The CDR3 region has the DNA TGCGCCAGCACCGTAGGGACTAGCGGTACCGGCGAGACCCAGTACTTC. Residues: CASTVGTSGTGETQYF.

This chain uses TRBV7-2 with TRBJ2-4; D perhaps matches TRBD1 (6 bases). The V gene lost 1 base and the J gene lost 4 bases, with 14 bases spanning the gap. Germline CDR1 and CDR2: SGHTA and FQGNSA. There are 16 residues in the CDR3. CDR3 in amino acids: CASSLGPGHQKNIQYF. The CDR3 DNA reads TGTGCCAGCAGCTTAGGGCCGGGACACCAAAAAAACATTCAGTACTTC.

V usage is TRBV19 and J usage is TRBJ1-3; D gene unclear. The CDR3 extends over 14 amino acids. Germline CDR1 is LNHDA and CDR2 is SQIVND (reference sequence). V was shortened by 6 bases and J by 2 bases, with 11 bases between the two germline ends. CDR3 DNA: TGTGCCAGTAGCCCTGAGAGGGCTGGAAACACCATATATTTT. Translated: CASSPERAGNTIYF.

The chain uses TRBV30 and TRBJ2-6; D may be TRBD2 (7 bases). The CDR3 is 14 amino acids. V shed 4 bases and J shed 14 bases, with 21 bases lying between them. Germline V lookup: CDR1 GTSNPN, CDR2 SVGIG (reference sequence). The CDR3 protein is CAWKRGGTLHLLTF. The DNA for the CDR3 is TGTGCCTGGAAAAGGGGGGGGACTCTTCACCTCCTGACTTTC.

Of note for this clone: Different DNA sequences within this sample yield the same CDR3. V usage is TRBV30 and J usage is TRBJ1-1; D call uncertain. Trimming cost V 0 bases and J 2 bases, with 13 bases left between them. CDR3 length: 15 amino acids. The germline CDR1 and CDR2 sequences are GTSNPN and SVGIG (reference sequence). The CDR3 loop reads CAWSVRWGENTEAFF. The CDR3 DNA reads as TGTGCCTGGAGTGTACGGTGGGGAGAAAACACTGAAGCTTTCTTT.